The 18 T cell receptor beta chains reported below all come from one sample, sequenced in a study of T cells in Graves' hyperthyroidism and ophthalmopathy. RNA transcripts yielded amplified TCR beta CDR3 regions. The HTBI set primed first-round TCR CDR3 RT-PCR. TCRdb reprocessed the multiplex PCR reads with MiXCR, giving one entry per CDR3 protein. The sample includes hundreds of thousands of distinct CDR3 sequences, more than 11% of them seen just once. The specimen sequenced was blood. The receptors stem from a woman in her 30s with Graves' hyperthyroidism that later progressed to Graves' ophthalmopathy.

This chain uses TRBV7-2 with TRBJ1-5; 9 bases are shared with TRBD1. This CDR3 is built from 16 residues. With 5 bases clipped from V and 0 bases from J, the junction kept 5 bases outside the gene matches. CDR1 SGHTA and CDR2 FQGNSA come from the germline V gene. The DNA of the CDR3 is TGTGCCAGCAGCGGTGGACAGGGGATTAGCAATCAGCCCCAGCATTTT. Translation: CASSGGQGISNQPQHF.

This clonotype was counted many times. J is TRBJ2-5 and V is TRBV30, with no clear D. This CDR3 has 13 amino acids. Trimming removed 0 bases from V and 2 bases from J, with 7 bases in between. The germline gives CDR1 GTSNPN, CDR2 SVGIG (reference sequence). CDR3 protein: CAWSVRVQETQYF. CDR3 DNA: TGTGCCTGGAGTGTTAGAGTACAAGAGACCCAGTACTTC.

This clonotype was seen only a few times. V gene TRBV9 combines with J gene TRBJ1-3; unclear D gene. The CDR3 sequence is 15 residues long. Germline V CDR1 and CDR2: SGDLS, YYNGEE. V gave up 0 bases and J gave up 3 bases, with 10 bases separating them. This CDR3 is CASSVGRADGNTIYF. CDR3 nucleotides: TGTGCCAGCAGCGTAGGGAGAGCGGATGGAAACACCATATATTTT.

This clonotype has a count of ten or more. The rearrangement uses TRBV11-2 and TRBJ2-7; D gene ambiguous. Germline V gene data show CDR1 as SGHAT and CDR2 as FQNNGV. The CDR3 loop spans 11 amino acids. The V and J ends lost 5 bases and 9 bases respectively, with 11 bases between them. As DNA, the CDR3 is TGTGCCAGCAGCCGCTTAGAAGGGCAGTACTTC. It codes for CASSRLEGQYF.

This clonotype was observed a handful of times. The V call is TRBV9, the J call TRBJ2-2; no definite D call. CDR3 size: 15 residues. The V end lost 0 bases, the J end lost 0 bases, and 6 bases lay between the germline ends. CDR1 SGDLS and CDR2 YYNGEE come from the germline V gene. CDR3 protein: CASSVGAANTGELFF. The CDR3 region has the DNA TGTGCCAGCAGCGTAGGGGCGGCGAACACCGGGGAGCTGTTTTTT.

This clonotype was picked up many times. The V and J genes are TRBV11-3 and TRBJ2-1; 9 positions match TRBD1. Trimming removed 5 bases from V and 5 bases from J; junction bases left unmatched: 7. Germline V gene sequence: CDR1 SGHNT, CDR2 YENEEA. This CDR3 is built from 15 residues. DNA for the CDR3: TGTGCCAGCAGCCCCGGGACAGGGCTCAACAATGAGCAGTTCTTC. It is translated as CASSPGTGLNNEQFF.

This clonotype occurred many times. The chain recombines TRBV27 with TRBJ1-1; D unclear. This CDR3 is built from 13 residues. Trimming stripped 7 bases from V and 0 bases from J, with 9 bases between. Germline lookup yields CDR1 MNHEY and CDR2 SMNVEV (reference sequence). CDR3 loop: CASTGSMNTEAFF. Written as DNA, the CDR3 is TGTGCCAGCACGGGCTCGATGAACACTGAAGCTTTCTTT.

Only a few counts were recorded for this clonotype. The V gene is TRBV6-5, the J gene TRBJ2-7; D is uncertain. The CDR3 covers 14 residues. Trimming stripped 2 bases from V and 3 bases from J, with 11 bases between. The germline V gene has CDR1 MNHEY and CDR2 SVGAGI. CDR3 sequence (DNA): TGTGCCAGCAGTTACCGAGGAGCCCTCTACGAGCAGTACTTC. This translates into CASSYRGALYEQYF.

This clonotype has only a few counts. J is TRBJ2-7 and V is TRBV14; 13 bases fit TRBD2. The trim removed 1 base at V and 7 bases at J, leaving 4 bases unmatched. The CDR3 is made up of 15 amino acids. Germline CDR1 and CDR2: SGHDN and FVKESK. The CDR3 coding sequence is TGTGCCAGCAGCCAAGGACTAGCGGGAGGTCGGGAGCAGTACTTC. Encoded protein: CASSQGLAGGREQYF.

As to this clonotype: A single base separates this from a much larger clone, so it may be a read error. The rearrangement links TRBV5-1 to TRBJ1-3, with a possible D match to TRBD1 (5 bases). This CDR3 has 15 amino acids. Germline values: CDR1 SGHRS, CDR2 YFSETQ. CDR3: CASRLDTYSGDTIYF. CDR3 in DNA: TGCGCCAGCAGATTGGACACCTACTCTGGAGACACCATATATTTT.

In its sample, this clonotype was seen many times. The gene calls are TRBV12-3 or TRBV12-4 and TRBJ2-5; 8 bases are shared with TRBD1. With 5 bases clipped from V and 4 bases from J, the junction kept 9 bases outside the gene matches. This CDR3 is built from 15 residues. The DNA of the CDR3 is TGTGCCAGCAGTATCGGGACAGGTTTGGGAGAGACCCAGTACTTC. Translation gives CASSIGTGLGETQYF.

The sample holds many counts of this clonotype. V and J are TRBV28 and TRBJ2-2; D is unresolved. This CDR3 spans 14 amino acids. Trimming shortened V by 3 bases and J by 2 bases, and 7 bases separated the two germline ends. CDR1 is MDHEN and CDR2 is SYDVKM in the germline V gene. CDR3 amino acids: CASSFGYNTGELFF. DNA of the CDR3: TGTGCCAGCAGTTTTGGTTATAACACCGGGGAGCTGTTTTTT.

This clonotype came up many times. The J gene is TRBJ1-5, the V gene TRBV12-5, with a tentative D call TRBD1 (6 bases). The germline gives CDR1 LGHNT, CDR2 FRNRAP. V lost 5 bases and J lost 4, with 27 bases in between. CDR3 size: 19 residues. The CDR3 sequence: CASGPELQGRQLGNQPQHF. CDR3 bases: TGTGCTAGTGGTCCGGAGCTGCAGGGGAGACAACTCGGGAATCAGCCCCAGCATTTT.

This clonotype showed up just a few times. The chain has TRBV10-3 and TRBJ2-1, with 13 bases lining up with TRBD2. Germline loops: CDR1 ENHRY, CDR2 SYGVKD. J lost 1 base, V lost 6 bases, and 6 bases had no gene match. The CDR3 contains 17 residues. CDR3 in DNA: TGTGCCATCAGAGGGACTAGCGGGACAAAATCCTACAATGAGCAGTTCTTC. Protein: CAIRGTSGTKSYNEQFF.

This clonotype has ten or more counts. CDR3 in amino acids: CASSLMDGLSIETQYF. The CDR3 nucleotides read TGTGCCAGCAGCTTGATGGACGGCCTGTCTATAGAGACCCAGTACTTC. This chain connects TRBV11-2 to TRBJ2-5; unclear D gene. V was shortened by 3 bases and J by 4 bases, with 18 bases between the two germline ends. The length of the CDR3 is 16 residues. In germline, CDR1 is SGHAT, CDR2 FQNNGV.

This clonotype was observed once. The rearrangement joins TRBV6-5 to TRBJ1-1, with D unresolved. CDR1 is MNHEY and CDR2 is SVGAGI in the germline V gene. This CDR3 spans 16 amino acids. Trimming cost V 3 bases and J 6 bases, with 20 bases left between them. CDR3 residues: CASSYDGLSLVAEAFF. The CDR3 region has the DNA TGTGCCAGCAGTTATGATGGGCTTTCACTCGTCGCTGAAGCTTTCTTT.

The V gene is TRBV7-9, the J gene TRBJ2-7; TRBD2 aligns across 12 bases. CDR1 and CDR2 from the germline V gene are SEHNR and FQNEAQ (reference sequence). The V gene end was trimmed by 5 bases and the J gene end by 2 bases; junction bases not matched to a gene: 7. This CDR3 is built from 16 residues. The CDR3 spells CASSPPGLAGAYEQYF. Written as DNA, the CDR3 is TGTGCCAGCAGCCCCCCGGGACTAGCGGGCGCCTACGAGCAGTACTTC.

This clonotype was recorded many times. J is TRBJ2-4 and V is TRBV12-3 or TRBV12-4; D might be TRBD1 or TRBD2, each matching 6 bases. Trimming took off 6 bases at V and 2 bases at J, with 14 bases between the two ends. The CDR3 totals 15 residues. This chain's CDR3 is CASRARGLTKNIQYF. The CDR3 nucleotides are TGTGCCAGCAGGGCACGGGGGCTGACCAAAAACATTCAGTACTTC.